This entry concerns a single T cell receptor (beta chain). Its specificity is not known. Each TRB cDNA library was prepared by 5' RACE (with UMI labels). Each CDR3 protein gets one entry in TCRdb, which reprocessed the 5' RACE reads and gives no DNA. Its clone listing holds over 100,000 distinct CDR3 sequences. These data come from a study of CXCR3-negative and CXCR3-positive naive CD8 T cells. Study-level results: Comparison of naive CXCR3-negative and CXCR3-positive cells revealed similar TRBV-TRBJ usage, while memory cells differed.

Germline CDR1 and CDR2: SEHNR and FQNEAQ (reference sequence). The length of the CDR3 is 13 residues. Material for sequencing was naive CXCR3- CD8+ T cells from blood. Indicated subset: CD45RO-CCR7+CD27+CD95- naive CD8+ T cells lacking CXCR3 (TNR3-). The chain couples TRBV7-9 to TRBJ1-5. The receptor comes from a human donor in good health. Some clones in this sample may be carry-over from other donors' samples. This CDR3 is CASSLGGAQPQHF.